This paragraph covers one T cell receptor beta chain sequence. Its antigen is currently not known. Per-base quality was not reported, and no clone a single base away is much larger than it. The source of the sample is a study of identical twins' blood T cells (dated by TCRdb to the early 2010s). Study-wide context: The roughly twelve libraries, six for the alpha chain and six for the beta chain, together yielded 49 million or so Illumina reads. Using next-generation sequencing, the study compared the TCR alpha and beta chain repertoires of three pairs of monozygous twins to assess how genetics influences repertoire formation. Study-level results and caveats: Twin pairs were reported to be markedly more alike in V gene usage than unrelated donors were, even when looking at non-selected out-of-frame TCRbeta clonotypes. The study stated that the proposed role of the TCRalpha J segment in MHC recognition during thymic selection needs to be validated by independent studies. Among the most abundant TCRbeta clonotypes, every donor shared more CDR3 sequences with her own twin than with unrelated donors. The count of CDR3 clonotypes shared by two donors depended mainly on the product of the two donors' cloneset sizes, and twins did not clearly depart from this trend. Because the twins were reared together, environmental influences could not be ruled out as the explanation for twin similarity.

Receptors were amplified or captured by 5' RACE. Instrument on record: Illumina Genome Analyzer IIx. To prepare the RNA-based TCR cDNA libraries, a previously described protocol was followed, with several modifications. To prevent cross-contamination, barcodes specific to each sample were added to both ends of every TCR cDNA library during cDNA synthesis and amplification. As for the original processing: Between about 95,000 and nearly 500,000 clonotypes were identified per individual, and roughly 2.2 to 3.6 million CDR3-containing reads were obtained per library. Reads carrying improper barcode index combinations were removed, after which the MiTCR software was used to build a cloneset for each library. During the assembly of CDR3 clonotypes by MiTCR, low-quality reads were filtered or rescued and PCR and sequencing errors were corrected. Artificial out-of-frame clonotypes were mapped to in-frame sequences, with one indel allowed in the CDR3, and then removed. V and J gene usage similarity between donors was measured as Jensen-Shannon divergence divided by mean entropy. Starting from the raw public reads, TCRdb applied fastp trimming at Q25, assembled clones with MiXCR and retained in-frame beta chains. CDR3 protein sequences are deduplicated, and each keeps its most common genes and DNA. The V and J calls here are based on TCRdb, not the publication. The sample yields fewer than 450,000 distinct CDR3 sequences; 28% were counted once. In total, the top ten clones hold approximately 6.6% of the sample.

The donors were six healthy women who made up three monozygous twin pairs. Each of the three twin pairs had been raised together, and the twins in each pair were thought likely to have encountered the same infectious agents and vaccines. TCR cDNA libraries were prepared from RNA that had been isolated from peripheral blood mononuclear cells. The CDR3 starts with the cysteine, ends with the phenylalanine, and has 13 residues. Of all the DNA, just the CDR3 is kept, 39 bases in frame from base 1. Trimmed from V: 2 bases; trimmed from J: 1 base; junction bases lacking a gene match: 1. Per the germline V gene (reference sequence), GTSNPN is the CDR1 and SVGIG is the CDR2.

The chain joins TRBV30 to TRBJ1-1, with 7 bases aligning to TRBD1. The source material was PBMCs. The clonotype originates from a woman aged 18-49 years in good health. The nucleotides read TGTGCCTGGAGTAGGACAGGGAACACTGAAGCTTTCTTT. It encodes CAWSRTGNTEAFF.